This is a list of T cell receptor beta chains from one sample in a study of blood T cell repertoires in COVID-19. TCRdb's table, derived via immunoSEQ multiplex PCR, lists solely in-frame clones and lacks some. The sample holds approximately 150,000 clones, over 85% seen once. The sequenced sample was peripheral blood. The receptors here all came from a human donor in a cohort sampled during active COVID-19. Both conserved end residues are part of each CDR3. Fields, in order: D gene, J gene, clone size, V gene, CDR3 protein, CDR3 DNA. A D gene is named only where the DNA matches it firmly. Expanded clones get a size class; other rows say once, few or many, or leave the size out.

D gene: -; J gene: TRBJ1-1; clone size: -; V gene: TRBV25-1; CDR3 protein: CASSGLGQGTEAFF; CDR3 DNA: TGTGCCAGCAGCGGCCTGGGGCAGGGCACTGAAGCTTTCTTT
D gene: -; J gene: TRBJ1-6; clone size: -; V gene: TRBV7-3; CDR3 protein: CASSSGTPNSPLHF; CDR3 DNA: TGTGCCAGCAGCTCCGGGACTCCCAATTCACCCCTCCACTTT
D gene: -; J gene: TRBJ1-5; clone size: -; V gene: TRBV7-9; CDR3 protein: CASSLYRDQPQHF; CDR3 DNA: TGTGCCAGCAGCTTATACAGGGACCAGCCCCAGCATTTT
D gene: TRBD1; J gene: TRBJ2-3; clone size: once; V gene: TRBV15; CDR3 protein: CATSRDTGGADTQYF; CDR3 DNA: TGTGCCACCAGCAGAGATACAGGGGGCGCAGATACGCAGTATTTT
D gene: -; J gene: TRBJ1-2; clone size: -; V gene: TRBV5-1; CDR3 protein: CASSLTETYGYTF; CDR3 DNA: TGCGCCAGCAGCTTGACAGAAACCTATGGCTACACCTTC
D gene: -; J gene: TRBJ2-5; clone size: -; V gene: TRBV19; CDR3 protein: CASSIDRYETQYF; CDR3 DNA: TGTGCCAGTAGTATAGATCGGTACGAGACCCAGTACTTC
D gene: -; J gene: TRBJ1-4; clone size: once; V gene: TRBV5-1; CDR3 protein: CASSSDLVEEEKLFF; CDR3 DNA: TGCGCCAGCAGCTCCGATCTGGTCGAGGAGGAAAAACTGTTTTTT
D gene: -; J gene: TRBJ1-5; clone size: -; V gene: TRBV5-1; CDR3 protein: CASSLSGGQPQHF; CDR3 DNA: TGCGCCAGCAGCTTGAGTGGCGGACAGCCCCAGCATTTT
D gene: TRBD2; J gene: TRBJ2-3; clone size: -; V gene: TRBV5-1; CDR3 protein: CASSQEGRGGLYQDTQYF; CDR3 DNA: TGCGCCAGCAGCCAAGAGGGGCGGGGGGGCCTGTATCAAGATACGCAGTATTTT
D gene: -; J gene: TRBJ2-3; clone size: few; V gene: TRBV7-2; CDR3 protein: CASSLYGGDTQYF; CDR3 DNA: TGTGCCAGCAGCCTATATGGCGGAGATACGCAGTATTTT
D gene: -; J gene: TRBJ2-5; clone size: once; V gene: TRBV2; CDR3 protein: CASKSWGLETQYF; CDR3 DNA: TGTGCCAGCAAGAGTTGGGGCCTGGAGACCCAGTACTTC
D gene: TRBD1; J gene: TRBJ1-4; clone size: -; V gene: TRBV2; CDR3 protein: CASSSGTGFSEKLFF; CDR3 DNA: TGTGCCAGCAGTTCCGGGACAGGGTTCAGTGAAAAACTGTTTTTT
D gene: -; J gene: TRBJ2-7; clone size: -; V gene: TRBV7-8; CDR3 protein: CASSLSAGKYYEQYF; CDR3 DNA: TGTGCCAGCAGCTTATCGGCAGGGAAATACTACGAGCAGTACTTC
D gene: -; J gene: TRBJ1-4; clone size: -; V gene: TRBV6-5; CDR3 protein: CASSYSIAVSGEKLFF; CDR3 DNA: TGTGCCAGCAGTTACTCGATCGCAGTCTCGGGAGAAAAACTGTTTTTT
D gene: -; J gene: TRBJ2-7; clone size: -; V gene: TRBV5-1; CDR3 protein: CASSPTREGEQYF; CDR3 DNA: TGCGCCAGCAGCCCGACTAGGGAAGGCGAGCAGTACTTC